This TCR beta chain derives from a study of CD8 T cells in Susac syndrome. General study results and limits: As acknowledged by the study, its TCR sequencing and HLA analysis included a relatively small number of individuals.

Sequencing targeted TCR beta in T cells from blood (CD8+ and CD4+). TEMRA cells were FACS-enriched and CD8+ and CD4+ T cells negatively isolated. An amount of RNA that ranged from roughly 0.5 to 1 ug was reverse transcribed with random hexamers. TCR beta CDR3 was amplified by immunoSEQ covering 54 Vbeta and 13 Jbeta. TCRdb itself ran the immunoSEQ multiplex PCR reads through MiXCR, one entry per CDR3 protein. The sample lists roughly 130,000 distinct CDR3 sequences; 90% to 95% were seen once. This clonotype was observed once. The antigen remains unidentified. The CDR3 consists of 14 residues. Unmatched junction bases numbered 10, after V lost 5 bases and J lost 9 bases. CDR1 SGHTA and CDR2 FQGNSA come from the germline V gene.

Sequenced material: CD4+ T cells from PBMCs. The chain joins TRBV7-2 to TRBJ2-1, with 7 bases matching TRBD2. The sequence was obtained from a human donor in good health. The CDR3 nucleotides read TGTGCCAGCAGCCCAAGACTAGCAGCGAGTGAGCAGTTCTTC. Amino acids: CASSPRLAASEQFF.